This T cell receptor beta chain is drawn from a study of vaccination effects on CD4 cells after COVID-19. Points from the study as a whole: The study dataset contains few convalescent patients and includes no early post-infection timepoints. Cross-reaction with common cold coronaviruses was seen in only 1 of 255 vaccine-induced clones from healthy vaccinees.

Sequencing followed a ViraFEST assay step that expanded antigen-specific CD4+ T cells with viral peptide pools. CD4+ T cell isolation took place after about 11 days of culture. Negative nucleocapsid antibody tests before and after vaccination confirmed no previous SARS-CoV-2 infection. Every well housed roughly 2.1 million PBMC, which grew in culture alongside about 9.9 IU/ml IL-2 and 10 ug/ml peptides. At days 3 and 7, half of the medium was exchanged for IL-2 medium. About this clone itself: Its antigen is still unknown.

Profiling relied on immunoSEQ multiplex PCR, and the TCRdb table lists in-frame clones only, not all of them. Of 40,000 to 45,000 clones in the sample, roughly 70% were seen once. The sample in question was CD4+ T cells from PBMCs cultured with HCoV-OC43 spike peptides, obtained before COVID-19 vaccination. The subset here: HCoV-OC43 spike overlapping peptide pool stimulation. This TCR was sampled from a human donor who received a COVID-19 vaccine.

CDR3 in DNA: TGCAGCGCCTGGTCCGTGACCGGAAGCTCCTACGAGCAGTACTTC. Amino acid sequence: CSAWSVTGSSYEQYF. The chain joins TRBV29-1 to TRBJ2-7; the D is unclear. This CDR3 has 15 residues. Germline CDR1 and CDR2: SQVTM and ANQGSEA. The ends were cut back, 7 bases at V and 0 bases at J, with 19 bases in the middle.